The 31 T cell receptor beta chains below come from one sample, sequenced in a study of beta chain features in type 1 diabetes. Reverse transcription of all isolated RNA meant that expressed TCRB transcripts were sequenced. Libraries were prepared by immunoSEQ multiplex PCR; TCRdb keeps only in-frame clonotypes and omits some of them. The repertoire holds 300,000 to 450,000 clones, with around 13% as singletons. Sequenced input: naive CD4+ T cells from blood. The receptors shown here come from a man younger than 30 in good health.

The chain links TRBV7-3 to TRBJ2-2; 12 nucleotides align to TRBD2. There are 17 residues in the CDR3. CDR1 SGHTA and CDR2 FQGTGA come from the germline V gene. V lost 5 bases, J lost 3 bases, and 7 bases stayed unmatched. The CDR3 loop is CASSALAGGPDTGELFF. The CDR3 coding sequence is TGTGCCAGCAGCGCCCTAGCGGGAGGGCCGGACACCGGGGAGCTGTTTTTT. Together with reference TRBV7-3 and TRBJ2-2, the CDR3 gives the full variable domain: GAGVSQTPSNKVTEKGKYVELRCDPISGHTALYWYRQSLGQGPEFLIYFQGTGAADDSGLPNDRFFAVRPEGSVSTLKIQRTERGDSAVYLCASSALAGGPDTGELFFGEGSRLTVL.

The CDR3 DNA is TGTGCCAGCAGCACCCTCCAGCGGGGGGGCGCGGATACGCAGTATTTT. The encoded protein is CASSTLQRGGADTQYF. The V call is TRBV9, the J call TRBJ2-3; 10 bases match TRBD2. V was clipped by 4 bases and J by 6 bases; unmatched bases: 11. Germline lookup yields CDR1 SGDLS and CDR2 YYNGEE. CDR3 length: 16 residues. The variable domain in full, with the rest retrieved from reference TRBV9 and TRBJ2-3, is DSGVTQTPKHLITATGQRVTLRCSPRSGDLSVYWYQQSLDQGLQFLIQYYNGEERAKGNILERFSAQQFPDLHSELNLSSLELGDSALYFCASSTLQRGGADTQYFGPGTRLTVL.

This chain joins TRBV9 and TRBJ2-5; 12 positions agree with TRBD1. This CDR3 spans 16 amino acids. The germline CDR1 and CDR2 sequences are SGDLS and YYNGEE. Trimming cost V 2 bases and J 5 bases; bases outside gene matches: 7. The CDR3 loop reads CASSVMGQGALETQYF. The CDR3 DNA reads as TGTGCCAGCAGCGTGATGGGACAGGGGGCGCTTGAGACCCAGTACTTC. Looking up the rest from reference TRBV9 and TRBJ2-5 gives the full variable domain: DSGVTQTPKHLITATGQRVTLRCSPRSGDLSVYWYQQSLDQGLQFLIQYYNGEERAKGNILERFSAQQFPDLHSELNLSSLELGDSALYFCASSVMGQGALETQYFGPGTRLLVL.

V and J are TRBV28 and TRBJ2-5; TRBD1 agrees at 8 bases. Germline V gene data show CDR1 as MDHEN and CDR2 as SYDVKM. CDR3 length: 15 residues. V lost 6 bases, J lost 4 bases, and 10 bases stayed unmatched. CDR3 in amino acids: CASRSETGAAETQYF. The CDR3 DNA reads as TGTGCCAGCAGGTCCGAGACAGGGGCTGCAGAGACCCAGTACTTC.

The genes are TRBV30 and TRBJ2-5; D possibly corresponds to TRBD2 (6 bases). The assigned J gene may be wrong: the sequence end matches TRBJ2-7 better. Germline-derived CDR1 and CDR2 are GTSNPN and SVGIG (reference sequence). The CDR3 runs to 14 residues. DNA of the CDR3: TGTGCCTGGAGCCCGGACTGGGGGAGGTACGAGCAGTACTTC. It codes for CAWSPDWGRYEQYF.

In this sample, this clone turned up a few times. The V call is TRBV18, the J call TRBJ2-3; TRBD2 is a possible D gene (5 bases). Germline CDR1 reads KGHSH; CDR2 reads LQKENI. The V end lost 0 bases, the J end lost 2 bases, and 15 bases lay between the germline ends. The CDR3 length is 17 residues. The CDR3 loop reads CASSPPVGEGPTDTQYF. Written as DNA, the CDR3 is TGTGCCAGCTCACCACCGGTGGGAGAGGGCCCCACAGATACGCAGTATTTT.

The rearrangement joins TRBV6-5 to TRBJ2-3; D is unclear. Germline V gives CDR1 MNHEY, CDR2 SVGAGI. The CDR3 totals 13 residues. V lost 6 bases and J 2 bases, leaving 9 bases between the germline ends. As DNA, the CDR3 is TGTGCCAGCAGCCCCGACTCCACAGATACGCAGTATTTT. Translation: CASSPDSTDTQYF.

The sample holds a few counts of this clone. The chain uses TRBV19 and TRBJ2-7, with D possibly TRBD2 on 6 matching bases. The CDR3 is 14 amino acids. The V gene lost 6 bases and the J gene lost 0 bases, with 12 bases spanning the gap. The germline CDR1 and CDR2 sequences are LNHDA and SQIVND (reference sequence). The CDR3, as DNA: TGTGCCAGTAGCGGGACTCAAAACTCCTACGAGCAGTACTTC. It is translated as CASSGTQNSYEQYF.

In its sample, this clone was seen a few times. V is TRBV5-1 and J is TRBJ1-4, with D perhaps TRBD1 (6 bases). V was clipped by 4 bases and J by 5 bases, with 12 bases between them. Germline CDR1 and CDR2: SGHRS and YFSETQ. This CDR3 is built from 14 residues. CDR3 sequence: CASSPGQMNEKLFF. The CDR3 region has the DNA TGCGCCAGCAGCCCAGGACAGATGAATGAAAAACTGTTTTTT. Full variable domain (missing parts from reference TRBV5-1 and TRBJ1-4): KAGVTQTPRYLIKTRGQQVTLSCSPISGHRSVSWYQQTPGQGLQFLFEYFSETQRNKGNFPGRFSGRQFSNSRSEMNVSTLELGDSALYLCASSPGQMNEKLFFGSGTQLSVL.

A few counts support this clone. V is TRBV11-2 and J is TRBJ2-3; TRBD2 matches 8 bases. Germline trimming cut 1 base from V and 4 bases from J; bases unmatched to any gene: 7. The germline CDR1 and CDR2 sequences are SGHAT and FQNNGV. The CDR3 is made up of 16 amino acids. CDR3 region: CASSLASGSWADTQYF. CDR3 bases: TGTGCCAGCAGCTTAGCCAGCGGGAGCTGGGCAGATACGCAGTATTTT.

This clone showed up just a few times. This chain joins TRBV6-5 and TRBJ2-5, with D perhaps TRBD2 (5 bases). CDR1 and CDR2 from the germline V gene are MNHEY and SVGAGI. This CDR3 contains 14 residues. V was pared by 6 bases and J by 7 bases, with 18 bases between. The DNA for the CDR3 is TGTGCCAGCAGAGCTCAGACGGGAATTGGGACCCAGTACTTC. Protein: CASRAQTGIGTQYF.

This clone was counted a few times. This chain connects TRBV5-4 to TRBJ2-3; 9 bases agree with TRBD1. The CDR3 covers 15 residues. Germline V gene data show CDR1 as SGHNT and CDR2 as YYREEE (reference sequence). Germline trimming cut 6 bases from V and 0 bases from J; bases unmatched to any gene: 5. DNA of the CDR3: TGTGCCAGCACCGGGGGACAGGGTAGCACAGATACGCAGTATTTT. As protein: CASTGGQGSTDTQYF.

This chain uses TRBV27 with TRBJ1-5, with D possibly matching TRBD1 (6 bases). This CDR3 has 17 residues. In germline, CDR1 is MNHEY, CDR2 SMNVEV (reference sequence). V shed 3 bases and J shed 0 bases, with 15 bases lying between them. CDR3 residues: CASSLLTTGFSNQPQHF. The CDR3 nucleotides read TGTGCCAGCAGTTTGCTTACCACAGGGTTTAGCAATCAGCCCCAGCATTTT.

This rearrangement joins TRBV30 to TRBJ1-5; a weak D match, TRBD1 (6 bases). Trimming removed 5 bases from V and 5 bases from J, with 10 bases in between. The germline V gene encodes CDR1 GTSNPN and CDR2 SVGIG (reference sequence). The CDR3 is 12 amino acids. The DNA of the CDR3 is TGTGCCTGGGGCCAGGGGCATCAGCCCCAGCATTTT. Translated, it gives CAWGQGHQPQHF.

In its sample, this clone was seen a few times. The rearrangement links TRBV11-2 to TRBJ1-1, with unresolved D. V gave up 0 bases and J gave up 3 bases, with 5 bases separating them. The CDR3 sequence is 13 residues long. CDR1 and CDR2 from the germline V gene are SGHAT and FQNNGV. As DNA, the CDR3 is TGTGCCAGCAGCTTAGATGGGCACACTGAAGCTTTCTTT. Its protein product is CASSLDGHTEAFF.

The sample holds a few counts of this clone. This chain joins TRBV19 and TRBJ2-1, with D possibly TRBD1 on 6 matching bases. Germline V lookup: CDR1 LNHDA, CDR2 SQIVND (reference sequence). The CDR3 has 15 residues. Trimming shortened V by 6 bases and J by 7 bases, and 19 bases separated the two germline ends. The CDR3: CASSRGGMALNEQFF. In DNA form, the CDR3 reads TGTGCCAGTAGCAGAGGGGGAATGGCTCTAAATGAGCAGTTCTTC. Variable domain in full (rest from reference TRBV19 and TRBJ2-1): DGGITQSPKYLFRKEGQNVTLSCEQNLNHDAMYWYRQDPGQGLRLIYYSQIVNDFQKGDIAEGYSVSREKKESFPLTVTSAQKNPTAFYLCASSRGGMALNEQFFGPGTRLTVL.

V is TRBV6-5 and J is TRBJ1-1; the D gene is possibly TRBD1 (6 bases). V was trimmed by 0 bases and J by 3 bases, leaving 14 bases between them. Germline V gene lookup returns CDR1 MNHEY and CDR2 SVGAGI. CDR3 length: 16 amino acids. The CDR3 DNA reads as TGTGCCAGCAGTTACTCGAGTGCAGGGGTTGACACTGAAGCTTTCTTT. Protein: CASSYSSAGVDTEAFF.

This clone has more than one count but fewer than ten. The chain is built from TRBV28 and TRBJ1-2, with D tentatively TRBD1 (5 bases). V lost 3 bases, J lost 3 bases, and 14 bases lay in between. Per germline, CDR1 MDHEN and CDR2 SYDVKM. The CDR3 has 15 residues. The CDR3 loop is CASSFGGMSYYGYTF. The CDR3 DNA is TGTGCCAGCAGTTTCGGGGGGATGTCTTACTATGGCTACACCTTC.

This clone turned up a few times. The chain couples TRBV6-6 to TRBJ2-7, with D tentatively TRBD2 (7 bases). The V gene's germline CDR1 is MNHNY and CDR2 SVGAGI (reference sequence). The CDR3 covers 13 residues. The CDR3 spells CATRGAVLHEQYF. CDR3 nucleotide sequence: TGTGCTACCCGGGGGGCGGTACTTCACGAGCAGTACTTC.

V and J are TRBV4-2 and TRBJ1-6; D possibly corresponds to TRBD1 (6 bases). CDR1 is LGHNA and CDR2 is YNFKEQ in the germline V gene. CDR3 length: 15 amino acids. Trimming took off 1 base at V and 5 bases at J, with 9 bases between the two ends. The CDR3 nucleotides read TGTGCCAGCAGCCAAGGCGGACAGAATAATTCACCCCTCCACTTT. Translated, it gives CASSQGGQNNSPLHF.

V gene TRBV29-1 combines with J gene TRBJ2-7, with D possibly being TRBD2 (6 bases). There are 14 residues in the CDR3. Trimming left V 7 bases short and J 2 bases short, with 18 bases between. Germline V gene data show CDR1 as SQVTM and CDR2 as ANQGSEA. This chain's CDR3 is CSAQGEAGTYEQYF. CDR3 coding DNA: TGCAGCGCCCAAGGGGAGGCAGGAACCTACGAGCAGTACTTC.

The CDR3 sequence is CASSHLSLDEQFF. The CDR3 DNA is TGCGCCAGCAGCCATCTTTCACTGGATGAGCAGTTCTTC. The rearrangement links TRBV4-3 to TRBJ2-1; D is unclear. Germline-derived CDR1 and CDR2 are LGHNA and YSLEER. Trimming took 3 bases from V and 8 from J, leaving 11 bases between them. This CDR3 comprises 13 residues.

Only a few counts were recorded for this clone. V usage is TRBV19 and J usage is TRBJ1-1, with 9 bases matching TRBD1. The V and J ends lost 3 bases and 4 bases, in that order; junction bases with no gene match: 3. The CDR3 spans 14 residues. The germline gives CDR1 LNHDA, CDR2 SQIVND (reference sequence). CDR3 in amino acids: CASSITGGVTEAFF. Here the CDR3 DNA reads TGTGCCAGTAGTATTACAGGGGGCGTCACTGAAGCTTTCTTT.

The chain employs TRBV5-5 and TRBJ2-7, with TRBD1 identical over 8 bases. Losses at the gene ends were 4 bases for V and 3 bases for J; bases not matched to a gene: 12. Germline V gene sequence: CDR1 SGHKS, CDR2 YYEKEE (reference sequence). The CDR3 sequence is 16 residues long. CDR3 nucleotides: TGTGCCAGCAGCACCCTCGGACAGGGAAATATCTACGAGCAGTACTTC. Protein: CASSTLGQGNIYEQYF.

The chain uses TRBV5-1 and TRBJ2-5; TRBD2 might be the D (5 bases). Deletions cut 6 bases from V and 4 bases from J, with 19 bases between. The CDR3 extends over 15 amino acids. Per germline, CDR1 SGHRS and CDR2 YFSETQ. CDR3 sequence: CASTSPAGDGETQYF. The CDR3 DNA follows: TGCGCCAGCACCTCACCCGCCGGGGATGGAGAGACCCAGTACTTC.

In this sample, this clone turned up a few times. The V and J genes are TRBV30 and TRBJ2-1; 8 bases map to TRBD1. The J segment lost 4 bases and the V segment lost 2 bases, leaving 4 bases of the junction unmatched. The germline V gene has CDR1 GTSNPN and CDR2 SVGIG (reference sequence). This CDR3 comprises 14 residues. The DNA of the CDR3 is TGTGCCTGGAGTCTCCAGGGGGCGTACAATGAGCAGTTCTTC. It translates to CAWSLQGAYNEQFF. The whole variable domain, remainder taken from reference TRBV30 and TRBJ2-1, is SQTIHQWPATLVQPVGSPLSLECTVEGTSNPNLYWYRQAAGRGLQLLFYSVGIGQISSEVPQNLSASRPQDRQFILSSKKLLLSDSGFYLCAWSLQGAYNEQFFGPGTRLTVL.

In its sample, this clone was seen a few times. This CDR3 is CAWSVRPGGDTQYF. Here the CDR3 DNA reads TGTGCCTGGAGTGTACGACCGGGAGGGGATACGCAGTATTTT. The chain joins TRBV30 to TRBJ2-3; 8 bases line up with TRBD2. The CDR3 has 14 amino acids. V lost 0 bases and J lost 6; bases outside the gene matches: 5. Germline V gene data show CDR1 as GTSNPN and CDR2 as SVGIG (reference sequence).

The V gene is TRBV11-2, the J gene TRBJ1-4; D uncertain. The CDR3 sequence is 16 residues long. V lost 4 bases and J lost 0, with 12 bases in between. In germline, CDR1 is SGHAT, CDR2 FQNNGV. This CDR3 is CASSYRPGPTNEKLFF. CDR3 nucleotides: TGTGCCAGCAGCTATCGCCCTGGGCCAACTAATGAAAAACTGTTTTTT.

The rearrangement uses TRBV4-2 and TRBJ1-4, with no clear D. The germline gives CDR1 LGHNA, CDR2 YNFKEQ. The CDR3 is 16 residues long. The ends were cut back, 1 base at V and 4 bases at J, with 13 bases in the middle. The CDR3 DNA reads as TGTGCCAGCAGCCAAGCCCTGAGGACTGATAATGAAAAACTGTTTTTT. It translates to CASSQALRTDNEKLFF.

The chain combines TRBV21-1 with TRBJ2-7; the D segment call TRBD1 is taken from the table without a DNA check. TRBV21-1 is flagged as a pseudogene. The length of the CDR3 is 13 residues. The chain's CDR3 is CASSKERGYEQYF. The CDR3, as DNA: TGTGCCAGCAGCAAAGAAAGGGGCTACGAGCAGTACTTC.

Only a few counts were recorded for this clone. This sequence joins TRBV9 and TRBJ1-6; possibly TRBD1 for D (6 bases). V was clipped by 3 bases and J by 6 bases, with 16 bases between them. Looked up from germline, CDR1 is SGDLS and CDR2 is YYNGEE. The CDR3 runs 16 residues. The CDR3 coding sequence is TGTGCCAGCAGCGGCCCCGGGACACCTGGTAATTCACCCCTCCACTTT. It translates to CASSGPGTPGNSPLHF.